Listed below are T cell receptor beta chains from one sample, sequenced in a study of metastatic and nonmetastatic thyroid tumors. Via MiXCR, TCRdb re-called the PCR reads. The top ten hold roughly 6.6% of the sample, which has tens of thousands of clones, over 15% seen once. Sequenced sample: blood. These receptor sequences come from a male donor with papillary thyroid cancer or a benign thyroid nodule (not recorded which). Some clones in this sample may be carry-over from other donors' samples. The CDR3 runs from the conserved cysteine through the conserved F or W. The D gene is left open where the match is weak. Rows give clone size only sometimes, using once, few, many, or a class for an expanded clone.

J,size,D,V,DNA,CDR3
TRBJ1-3,medium-sized,NA,TRBV28,TGCCCTGGAAACACCATATATTTT,CPGNTIYF
TRBJ2-1,few,NA,TRBV6-1,TGTGCCATCATCAGCTGGAAGGATTACAATGAGCAGTTCTTC,CAIISWKDYNEQFF
TRBJ1-5,NA,NA,TRBV12-3/TRBV12-4,TGTGCCAGCATTGCGGACATGGCTGGCAATCAGCCCCAGCATTTT,CASIADMAGNQPQHF
TRBJ2-7,many,NA,TRBV6-1,TGTGCCAGCAGGCCGGGATATACCTACGAGCAGTACTTC,CASRPGYTYEQYF
TRBJ1-1,few,NA,TRBV28,TGTGCCAGCACTACCGACACTGAAGCTTTCTTT,CASTTDTEAFF
TRBJ2-7,few,TRBD1,TRBV24-1,TGTGCCACCAGTCCTGGGACAGCCAATTCCTACGAGCAGTACTTC,CATSPGTANSYEQYF
TRBJ1-5,many,TRBD1,TRBV30,TGTGCCTGGAGTGGGGGACAGGGAAGCAATCAGCCCCAGCATTTT,CAWSGGQGSNQPQHF
TRBJ1-6,NA,TRBD1,TRBV30,TGTGCCTGGAGTCCGACAGGGGTAGCGGCGAATTCACCCCTCCACTTT,CAWSPTGVAANSPLHF
TRBJ2-7,few,TRBD1,TRBV12-3/TRBV12-4,TGTGCCAGCAACAGGGGGGACGAGCAGTACTTC,CASNRGDEQYF
TRBJ1-2,NA,NA,TRBV5-6,TGTGCCAGCAGTTTTGGTCGGTTCGGCGGAGATTATGGCTACACCTTC,CASSFGRFGGDYGYTF
TRBJ1-4,few,NA,TRBV12-3/TRBV12-4,TGTGCCAGCAGTTTCATTGGTTCTGAAAAACTGTTTTTT,CASSFIGSEKLFF
TRBJ2-2,medium-sized,TRBD2,TRBV6-4,TGTGCCAGCAGTGCGGGAGGGCCCTCCGGGGAGCTGTTTTTT,CASSAGGPSGELFF
TRBJ2-2,NA,NA,TRBV2,TGTGCCAGCAGCGCAGGGGGGGCCACCGGGGAGCTGTTTTTT,CASSAGGATGELFF
TRBJ2-7,many,TRBD2,TRBV11-2,TGTGCCAGCAGCTTCGAAAGACTAGCGGGAGCGTACGAGCAGTACTTC,CASSFERLAGAYEQYF
TRBJ2-7,NA,NA,TRBV3-1,TGTGCCAGCAGCCAAGGCCCCGGAGCACACTACGAGCAGTACTTC,CASSQGPGAHYEQYF
TRBJ2-7,many,TRBD2,TRBV7-9,TGTGCCAGCAGCTATGCTACCGGTAGCGGGAGGGCATCCTACGAGCAGTACTTC,CASSYATGSGRASYEQYF
TRBJ2-3,many,NA,TRBV11-1,TGTGCCAGCAGCCCCCCAGGGAAAAGCACAGATACGCAGTATTTT,CASSPPGKSTDTQYF
TRBJ2-2,many,TRBD2,TRBV3-1,TGTGCCAGCAGCCAAGAGATGCTAGCGGGAGGCCCGGGGAACACCGGGGAGCTGTTTTTT,CASSQEMLAGGPGNTGELFF
TRBJ1-2,NA,TRBD1,TRBV6-1,TGTGCCAACATCCTAAGTACAGGGGCCTCATATGGCTACACCTTC,CANILSTGASYGYTF
TRBJ2-1,many,NA,TRBV20-1,TGCAGTGCTAGAGTCCGGGGGCTTCTATACAATGAGCAGTTCTTC,CSARVRGLLYNEQFF
TRBJ2-2,many,TRBD2,TRBV20-1,TGCAGTGCTAGAACTAGCGGGAGGACCGGGGAGCTGTTTTTT,CSARTSGRTGELFF
TRBJ1-1,NA,NA,TRBV10-3,TGTGCCATCAGTGATACGGGGCAGAACACTGAAGCTTTCTTT,CAISDTGQNTEAFF
TRBJ2-6,NA,NA,TRBV27,TGTGCCAGCAGTTTAGAGGGTGCTGGGGCCAACGTCCTGACTTTC,CASSLEGAGANVLTF
TRBJ2-7,few,TRBD2,TRBV6-2/TRBV6-3,TGTGCCAGCACCGTCGGAGGGACTAGCGGGATCCTATCCTACGAGCAGTACTTC,CASTVGGTSGILSYEQYF
TRBJ2-2,many,NA,TRBV9,TGTGCCAGCACTCAGCGATCAGGGTGGGTTCCGAACACCGGGGAGCTGTTTTTT,CASTQRSGWVPNTGELFF
TRBJ2-7,few,TRBD1,TRBV24-1,TGTGCCACCAGTGATTGGGACAGCCCCTCCTACGAGCAGTACTTC,CATSDWDSPSYEQYF
TRBJ2-1,NA,NA,TRBV5-5,TGTGCCAGCAGTTACGGACAGTCCTCCTACAATGAGCAGTTCTTC,CASSYGQSSYNEQFF
TRBJ1-5,medium-sized,NA,TRBV6-1,TGTGCCAGCAGTGACGGGTTGCAGCCCCAGCATTTT,CASSDGLQPQHF
TRBJ2-7,NA,NA,TRBV11-1,TGTGCCAGCAGCATGGATCAGGGACCCCTATTGAACGAGCAGTACTTC,CASSMDQGPLLNEQYF
TRBJ2-1,NA,NA,TRBV12-3/TRBV12-4,TGTGCCAGCAGTTGGGGGACAGAGCAGTTCTTC,CASSWGTEQFF
TRBJ2-7,few,TRBD1,TRBV27,TGTGCCAGCAGGGGGACAGTCCACTCCTACGAGCAGTACTTC,CASRGTVHSYEQYF
TRBJ1-5,many,NA,TRBV12-5,TGTGCTAGTGGTTTGGGAGAGGAGGCTTCGCCCCAGCATTTT,CASGLGEEASPQHF
TRBJ2-1,NA,TRBD1,TRBV5-1,TGCGCCAGCAGCTGGAGACAGGGGGGCAATGAGCAGTTCTTC,CASSWRQGGNEQFF
TRBJ2-5,many,TRBD2,TRBV24-1,TGTGCCTCCAGCGGACTAGCGGAGCAAGAGACCCAGTACTTC,CASSGLAEQETQYF
TRBJ1-5,NA,NA,TRBV28,TGTGCCAACAGTTTAGGGAGCCCCGGAATGGGGGGCTACCGTATGACCCAGCATTTT,CANSLGSPGMGGYRMTQHF
TRBJ1-3,NA,NA,TRBV6-1,TGTGGGAGCGAATTCAGCTCTGGAAACACCATATATTTT,CGSEFSSGNTIYF
TRBJ2-1,NA,NA,TRBV7-6,TGTGCTAGCAGCCTTACCGGGAATAGAGTTGTGTCTGAGCAGTTCTTC,CASSLTGNRVVSEQFF
TRBJ2-5,NA,NA,TRBV28,TGTGCCAGCAGTTTCGGTGGCCCAGTGGAGACCCAGTACTTC,CASSFGGPVETQYF
TRBJ2-1,medium-sized,NA,TRBV20-1,TGCAGTGCTACAGATTTCACCCTGAGCGGGCTGGGTGATGAGCAGTTCTTC,CSATDFTLSGLGDEQFF
TRBJ2-1,NA,NA,TRBV20-1,TGCAGTGCTAGCAGTCCCCCGGTGGGAGGGGGCCCCAACTCCTACAATGAGCAGTTCTTC,CSASSPPVGGGPNSYNEQFF
TRBJ2-7,NA,NA,TRBV7-8,TGTGCCAGCAGCGCACAGACTGGCTACGAGCAGTACTTC,CASSAQTGYEQYF
TRBJ1-2,NA,TRBD1,TRBV5-1,TGCGCCAGCAGAACAGGGGCGCGGGACTATGGCTACACCTTC,CASRTGARDYGYTF
TRBJ1-2,many,TRBD1,TRBV5-1,TGCGCCAGCAGCTTCGACAGGGCTGACTATGGCTACACCTTC,CASSFDRADYGYTF
TRBJ2-7,NA,TRBD2,TRBV13,TGTGCCAGCAGCTTAGGCGAGAGACTAGCCTTCGGGGGCGAGCAGTACTTC,CASSLGERLAFGGEQYF
TRBJ2-2,NA,NA,TRBV18,TGTGCCAGCTCACCACCCCTCGGATACACCGGGGAGCTGTTTTTT,CASSPPLGYTGELFF
TRBJ2-1,many,TRBD2,TRBV20-1,TGCAGTCTTAGCGGACTAGCGGGGAGTACTGCCTACAATGAGCAGTTCTTC,CSLSGLAGSTAYNEQFF